This record concerns one T cell receptor beta chain sequence. Under the authors' procedure: Amplification from reference gene primers served as the basis for estimated nucleated cell counts. The method was immunoSEQ multiplex PCR; TCRdb's version includes in-frame clones alone and lacks a portion of them. V and J calls and clone size are copied from that table; D and trimming were computed from the DNA. Among roughly 160,000 clones listed, 65% to 85% were seen once. Those enrolled, adults aged roughly 18 to 89 years, came from roughly 22 US areas. In assigning cohorts, the study relied on participant-reported clinical history. The data were taken from a study of blood T cell repertoires in COVID-19. Study overall: The United States, Italy and Spain were the sources of the acute and convalescent COVID-19 samples.

The CDR3 spans 17 residues. The germline V gene has CDR1 SGHTA and CDR2 FQGNSA. J gave up 12 bases and V 5 bases, and 17 bases lay outside the gene matches. Sequencing was carried out using PBMCs or T cells enriched from blood (not recorded which). This clonotype was obtained from a woman aged 40 to 50 with acute COVID-19. The J gene is TRBJ2-1, the V gene TRBV7-2; 12 bases map to TRBD2. CDR3 sequence: CASSQPPATTSGRPQFF. For the CDR3, the DNA is TGTGCCAGCAGCCAACCCCCCGCGACGACTAGCGGGAGACCGCAGTTCTTC.